A single sample is the source of the 22 T cell receptor beta chains below, sequenced in a study of cytomegalovirus exposure and HLA in healthy donors. PCR primers comprised 60 Vbeta and 13 Jbeta primers. Assay: immunoSEQ multiplex PCR; the TCRdb copy retains only in-frame clones and omits some. The table has about 140,000 clones, 75% to 85% seen once. The sequenced sample consisted of PBMCs. The source of these receptors is a man aged 50 or older in good health and CMV-seronegative.

This chain uses TRBV5-1 with TRBJ1-2; 9 nucleotides agree with TRBD1. In germline, CDR1 is SGHRS, CDR2 YFSETQ. This CDR3 spans 15 amino acids. After removal of 0 bases from V and 1 base from J, the junction contained 1 base not matched to a gene. The CDR3 region is CASSLEGQGNYGYTF. As DNA, the CDR3 is TGCGCCAGCAGCTTGGAGGGACAGGGTAACTATGGCTACACCTTC.

V gene TRBV25-1 combines with J gene TRBJ2-7; TRBD2 agrees at 10 bases. The germline V gene encodes CDR1 MGHDK and CDR2 SYGVNS. With 6 bases clipped from V and 5 bases from J, the junction kept 4 bases outside the gene matches. The CDR3 runs to 13 residues. The chain's CDR3 is CASRRGLANEQYF. CDR3 nucleotides: TGTGCCAGCAGGAGGGGACTAGCGAACGAGCAGTACTTC.

This clone was seen only a few times. The V and J genes are TRBV19 and TRBJ2-7; D may be TRBD1 (6 bases). Trimming left V 4 bases short and J 2 bases short, with 18 bases between. The CDR3 length is 16 residues. Germline loops: CDR1 LNHDA, CDR2 SQIVND (reference sequence). The chain's CDR3 is CASSTKGDRQPYEQYF. DNA of the CDR3: TGTGCCAGTAGTACAAAGGGCGACAGGCAACCCTACGAGCAGTACTTC.

V is TRBV7-9 and J is TRBJ1-2; D unresolved. Trimming shortened V by 2 bases and J by 8 bases, and 9 bases separated the two germline ends. From germline, CDR1 is SEHNR and CDR2 FQNEAQ (reference sequence). There are 12 residues in the CDR3. The DNA for the CDR3 is TGTGCCAGCAGCTTACCGGGAGCCGGCTACACCTTC. The encoded protein is CASSLPGAGYTF.

The sample holds one count of this clone. The V call is TRBV2, the J call TRBJ2-7, with 7 nucleotides matching TRBD2. This CDR3 spans 15 amino acids. Trimming removed 2 bases from V and 2 bases from J; junction bases left unmatched: 6. Germline loops: CDR1 SNHLY, CDR2 FYNNEI. DNA for the CDR3: TGTGCCAGCAGTGAATTGGGGGGAGGGCCCTACGAGCAGTACTTC. Amino acid sequence: CASSELGGGPYEQYF. Looking up the rest from reference TRBV2 and TRBJ2-7 gives the full variable domain: EPEVTQTPSHQVTQMGQEVILRCVPISNHLYFYWYRQILGQKVEFLVSFYNNEISEKSEIFDDQFSVERPDGSNFTLKIRSTKLEDSAMYFCASSELGGGPYEQYFGPGTRLTVT.

The J gene is TRBJ2-7, the V gene TRBV7-9, with a weak D call TRBD2 (5 bases). Germline values: CDR1 SEHNR, CDR2 FQNEAQ (reference sequence). This CDR3 has 15 residues. V lost 1 base and J 0 bases, leaving 10 bases between the germline ends. The CDR3 bases are TGTGCCAGCAGCTTAGAGGGTAGCGTCTCCTACGAGCAGTACTTC. Protein: CASSLEGSVSYEQYF.

This chain connects TRBV6-5 to TRBJ2-1; possible D gene TRBD2, 6 bases. CDR3 length: 15 residues. CDR1 and CDR2 from the germline V gene are MNHEY and SVGAGI. Trimming stripped 2 bases from V and 1 base from J, with 9 bases between. CDR3 sequence reads: CASSYERASYNEQFF. The CDR3 DNA sequence: TGTGCCAGCAGTTACGAGCGGGCTTCCTACAATGAGCAGTTCTTC.

The V call is TRBV13, the J call TRBJ2-1, with TRBD2 matching 8 bases. Germline V CDR1 and CDR2: PRHDT, FYEKMQ (reference sequence). This CDR3 is built from 15 residues. The junction had 1 base not matched to a gene; V was cut back by 0 bases and J by 3 bases. The CDR3 is CASSLGGLVYNEQFF. Here the CDR3 DNA reads TGTGCCAGCAGCTTAGGGGGACTAGTCTACAATGAGCAGTTCTTC.

The rearrangement uses TRBV28 and TRBJ2-5; 11 bases align to TRBD2. There are 15 residues in the CDR3. Germline V gene data show CDR1 as MDHEN and CDR2 as SYDVKM. V lost 6 bases to trimming and J lost 5 bases; unmatched junction nucleotides: 8. CDR3 in DNA: TGTGCCAGCAGCCCCGATATAGCGGGGGGGGAGACCCAGTACTTC. This translates into CASSPDIAGGETQYF.

The gene calls are TRBV7-6 and TRBJ2-2, with 7 bases identical to TRBD1. V lost 6 bases and J lost 2; bases outside the gene matches: 9. CDR1 SGHVS and CDR2 FNYEAQ come from the germline V gene. The CDR3 sequence is 16 residues long. In DNA form, the CDR3 reads TGTGCCAGCAGTCAACCTTGGGACAGTAACACCGGGGAGCTGTTTTTT. This sequence encodes CASSQPWDSNTGELFF.

This clone appeared a few times. The rearrangement links TRBV18 to TRBJ2-5, with 10 bases matching TRBD2. The end of the DNA fits TRBJ2-7 better, so the J call may be wrong. From germline, CDR1 is KGHSH and CDR2 LQKENI. This CDR3 comprises 15 residues. The CDR3 DNA is TGTGCCAGCTCACCAAATTTGAGCGGGAGGGACGAGCAGTACTTC. Protein product: CASSPNLSGRDEQYF.

The chain employs TRBV11-2 and TRBJ1-3; D perhaps matches TRBD1 (5 bases). The CDR3 runs to 15 residues. The V and J ends lost 4 bases and 3 bases respectively, with 13 bases between them. Germline V CDR1 and CDR2: SGHAT, FQNNGV. The CDR3 reads CASSSQRGIGNTIYF. The CDR3 DNA follows: TGTGCCAGCAGCTCCCAACGGGGGATTGGAAACACCATATATTTT. The full variable domain, completed using reference TRBV11-2 and TRBJ1-3, is EAGVAQSPRYKIIEKRQSVAFWCNPISGHATLYWYQQILGQGPKLLIQFQNNGVVDDSQLPKDRFSAERLKGVDSTLKIQPAKLEDSAVYLCASSSQRGIGNTIYFGEGSWLTVV.

This clone is labeled medium-sized. The sample contains more than one DNA sequence encoding this CDR3. This chain links TRBV5-6 with TRBJ2-1, with a possible D match to TRBD2 (5 bases). Germline CDR1 and CDR2: SGHDT and YYEEEE. V lost 0 bases and J 4 bases, leaving 14 bases between the germline ends. The CDR3 is 16 residues long. The DNA for the CDR3 is TGTGCCAGCAGCTTGGGAGAGGGAGATGGTTACAATGAGCAGTTCTTC. Translation: CASSLGEGDGYNEQFF.

This clone has a single count. The V and J genes are TRBV29-1 and TRBJ1-5; 7 positions agree with TRBD1. The CDR3 covers 13 residues. V lost 4 bases and J lost 6; bases outside the gene matches: 6. Germline values: CDR1 SQVTM, CDR2 ANQGSEA. The CDR3 sequence is CSVAGQVGQPQHF. Here the CDR3 DNA reads TGCAGCGTTGCCGGACAGGTCGGTCAGCCCCAGCATTTT.

This chain links TRBV5-4 with TRBJ2-5; 12 bases are shared with TRBD2. Germline CDR1 and CDR2: SGHNT and YYREEE (reference sequence). Trimming cost V 4 bases and J 4 bases; bases outside gene matches: 5. The CDR3 is 15 residues long. The CDR3 nucleotides are TGTGCCAGCAGCCCCTGGACTAGCGGGATAGAGACCCAGTACTTC. Translating it yields CASSPWTSGIETQYF.

The chain joins TRBV7-2 to TRBJ2-3; 11 nucleotides align to TRBD2. V shed 5 bases, J shed 4 bases, and the junction held 11 bases outside the gene matches. Per the germline V gene, CDR1 is SGHTA and CDR2 is FQGNSA. The CDR3 contains 17 residues. The CDR3 nucleotides read TGTGCCAGCAGCCCGACCCCGGGACTAGCGGAAGCAGATACGCAGTATTTT. Translating gives CASSPTPGLAEADTQYF.

The chain combines TRBV7-9 with TRBJ1-5; 10 nucleotides align to TRBD1. With V trimmed by 3 bases and J by 3 bases, 5 bases remained unmatched. From germline, CDR1 is SEHNR and CDR2 FQNEAQ (reference sequence). The CDR3 spans 16 residues. The CDR3 here is CASSLGTGVINQPQHF. CDR3 coding DNA: TGTGCCAGCAGCTTGGGGACAGGGGTGATCAATCAGCCCCAGCATTTT.

The chain couples TRBV2 to TRBJ2-7, with D possibly TRBD1 on 6 matching bases. Germline assignment: CDR1 SNHLY and CDR2 FYNNEI. The CDR3 is made up of 16 amino acids. Between the trimmed V and J ends, which lost 5 bases and 3 bases, there was a span of 20 bases. The CDR3 nucleotides read TGTGCCAGCAGTCTTGAACAGGGACCCCGGGGCTACGAGCAGTACTTC. Translating gives CASSLEQGPRGYEQYF.

This clone has just a few counts. V and J are TRBV29-1 and TRBJ2-7, with 11 positions matching TRBD1. Germline trimming cut 6 bases from V and 5 bases from J; bases unmatched to any gene: 3. Germline CDR1 is SQVTM and CDR2 is ANQGSEA. The CDR3 has 12 amino acids. CDR3 sequence: CSVRTGGDEQYF. CDR3 nucleotides: TGCAGCGTAAGGACAGGGGGCGACGAGCAGTACTTC.

In this sample, this clone turned up once. V usage is TRBV11-3 and J usage is TRBJ1-1; maybe TRBD1 (5 bases). Germline CDR1 SGHNT, CDR2 YENEEA. The CDR3 covers 15 residues. V was cut by 1 base and J by 6 bases, with 15 bases left in between. CDR3 sequence reads: CASSLVPGSYSEAFF. Written as DNA, the CDR3 is TGTGCCAGCAGCTTAGTCCCAGGGTCGTACTCTGAAGCTTTCTTT.

The V and J genes are TRBV30 and TRBJ2-1, with 15 nucleotides matching TRBD2. In germline, CDR1 is GTSNPN, CDR2 SVGIG (reference sequence). V was pared by 5 bases and J by 13 bases, with 12 bases of the junction left unmatched. The CDR3 sequence is 15 residues long. CDR3 loop: CAWGGRTSGRAPQFF. CDR3 bases: TGTGCCTGGGGGGGCCGGACTAGCGGGAGGGCTCCCCAGTTCTTC.

A few counts support this clone. The chain carries TRBV5-1 and TRBJ1-2; no clear D. The V end lost 0 bases, the J end lost 3 bases, and 6 bases lay between the germline ends. Germline CDR1 reads SGHRS; CDR2 reads YFSETQ. This CDR3 has 13 amino acids. CDR3 in DNA: TGCGCCAGCAGCTTGGGACGGGACTATGGCTACACCTTC. It translates to CASSLGRDYGYTF.